This T cell receptor (beta chain) was observed in a study of early T cells in non-severe SARS-CoV-2 infection (dated by TCRdb to about 2021). Study-level background: Bulk RNA from unsorted whole blood was used for TCR sequencing, so alpha and beta chains could not be paired. Paper-wide results and their limitations: VDJdb matching was skewed toward anti-spike CD8 responses and likely underestimated virus-specific expansions, missing private and CD4 specificities.

This was a case-control study nested in a cohort of healthcare workers in London, UK, who had nasopharyngeal swab PCR tests and blood samples taken every week. Healthcare workers were recruited between 23 and 31 March 2020, during the week of the UK lockdown, and were followed weekly for up to roughly 16 weeks. V is shortened by 0 bases, J by 1 base, and the region joining them spans 15 bases. The germline V gene supplies CDR1 MGHRA and CDR2 YSYEKL. Reading from cysteine to phenylalanine, the CDR3 counts 17 amino acids. Only the CDR3 DNA stays, 51 bases, in frame from base 1. The library came from 5' RACE. Sequenced using a NextSeq 500. In the TCR library protocol, unique molecular identifiers were attached to individual cDNA molecules to correct for PCR bias and sequencing error. Both TCR alpha and beta chains were sequenced, and tight co-correlation was observed between alpha and beta sequence abundances in each sample. The original pipeline was this. Decombinator V4 was used to perform V gene, J gene and CDR3 annotation of TCR sequences. TCRs were defined as expanded if a significant change between any two time points was detected under a Poisson model with p below 0.0001. TCR abundances were normalised to the total number of TCRs sequenced per sample and were expressed as counts per million. TRAV1-2 paired with TRAJ12, TRAJ20 or TRAJ33 defined MAIT TCRs, while TRAV10 paired with TRAJ18 defined iNKT TCRs. VDJdb, accessed on 1 November 2021, was searched for TCRs annotated for CMV, EBV and SARS-CoV-2, and TCRs annotated for more than one antigen were excluded. The raw public reads went through TCRdb reprocessing: fastp at Q25, MiXCR clone calling, in-frame beta chains kept. One record per CDR3 amino acid sequence lists the most common genes and DNA. Here the V and J calls rest on TCRdb's processing, not on the authors' analysis. The sample yields tens of thousands of distinct CDR3 sequences; approximately 10% were counted once. The ten largest account for roughly 13% of the sample.

This clonotype was counted a few times. The antigen this receptor binds is unknown. It has no much larger one-base neighbor in the sample; base qualities were not kept. The sequence is built from TRBV4-1 and TRBJ1-1; the D gene is perhaps TRBD1, on 6 matching bases. This sequence was found in an adult who was a healthcare worker with PCR-confirmed SARS-CoV-2 infection or an uninfected control (not recorded which). The sample taken for sequencing was whole blood. The nucleotide sequence reads as follows: TGCGCCAGCAGCCAAGATCAACATAGGACAGCGAACACTGAAGCTTTCTTT. This sequence encodes CASSQDQHRTANTEAFF.